This TCR beta chain emerged from a study of spatial heterogeneity in lung cancer. As for time point: sample taken at primary tumor resection. With 3 bases removed from V and 0 bases from J, the gap between germline ends came to 10 bases. There are 14 residues in the CDR3. Germline lookup yields CDR1 SQVTM and CDR2 ANQGSEA. This clonotype was detected many times. Single TCR cDNA molecules each had their own unique molecular identifier. TCRdb analysed the 5' RACE reads with MiXCR anew, one entry per CDR3 protein. The data show 45,000 to 55,000 distinct CDR3 sequences, about 5.8% seen once. This chain connects TRBV29-1 to TRBJ2-3, with no clear D. This sequence originates from a male donor with early-stage non-small cell lung cancer. The sequencing used PBMCs, collected at surgery. The DNA of the CDR3 is TGCAGCGTTGAGGGGATCCCTAGCACAGATACGCAGTATTTT. This sequence encodes CSVEGIPSTDTQYF.